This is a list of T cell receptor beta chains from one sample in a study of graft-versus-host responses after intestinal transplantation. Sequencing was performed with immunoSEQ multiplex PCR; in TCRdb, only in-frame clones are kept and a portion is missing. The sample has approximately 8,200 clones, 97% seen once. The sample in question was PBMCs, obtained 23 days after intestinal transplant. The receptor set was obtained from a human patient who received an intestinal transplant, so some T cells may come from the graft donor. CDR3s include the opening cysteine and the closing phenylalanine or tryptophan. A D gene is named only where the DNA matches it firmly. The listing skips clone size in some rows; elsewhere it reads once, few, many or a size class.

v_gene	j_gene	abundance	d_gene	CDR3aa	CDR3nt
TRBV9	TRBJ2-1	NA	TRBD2	CASSASLLSSGSNNEQFF	TGTGCCAGCAGCGCCTCTCTATTGAGTAGCGGGAGTAACAATGAGCAGTTCTTC
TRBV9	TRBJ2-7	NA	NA	CASSERPAAEGYEQYF	TGTGCCAGCAGCGAGAGGCCCGCAGCGGAGGGTTACGAGCAGTACTTC
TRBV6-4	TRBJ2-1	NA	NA	CASSDRVRGSYNEQFF	TGTGCCAGCAGTGACAGGGTGAGGGGCTCCTACAATGAGCAGTTCTTC
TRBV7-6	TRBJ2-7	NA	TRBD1	CASSLGATGWYEQYF	TGTGCCAGCAGCCTCGGGGCGACAGGGTGGTACGAGCAGTACTTC
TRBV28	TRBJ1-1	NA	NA	CASRQAHPRYTEAFF	TGTGCCAGCAGACAGGCTCACCCGAGGTACACTGAAGCTTTCTTT
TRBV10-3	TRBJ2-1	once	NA	CAISELEDNEQFF	TGTGCCATCAGTGAGTTGGAGGACAATGAGCAGTTCTTC
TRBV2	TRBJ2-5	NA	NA	CASSQKADFQVETQYF	TGTGCCAGCAGCCAAAAAGCGGACTTTCAAGTGGAGACCCAGTACTTC
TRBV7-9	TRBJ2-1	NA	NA	CASSLQGRGDNEQFF	TGTGCCAGCAGCTTACAGGGCAGGGGGGACAATGAGCAGTTCTTC
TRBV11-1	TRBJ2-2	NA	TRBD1	CASSPTRDRALAGELFF	TGTGCCAGCAGTCCGACACGGGACAGGGCGTTAGCCGGGGAGCTGTTTTTT
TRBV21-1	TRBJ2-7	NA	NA	CGDTPKLGVAGPLEEIYEQYF	TGTGGAGACACCCCCAAACTAGGAGTAGCGGGTCCCTTAGAGGAGATCTACGAGCAGTACTTC
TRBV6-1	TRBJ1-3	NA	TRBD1	CASSEGQWSGNTIYF	TGTGCCAGCAGTGAGGGACAGTGGTCTGGAAACACCATATATTTT
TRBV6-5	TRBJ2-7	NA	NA	CASSPGHALYEQYF	TGTGCCAGCAGCCCGGGTCACGCTCTTTACGAGCAGTACTTC
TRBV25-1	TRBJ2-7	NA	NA	CASHRGVGDEQYF	TGTGCCAGCCATAGGGGGGTTGGCGACGAGCAGTACTTC
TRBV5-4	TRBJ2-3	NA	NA	CASSFGFGTDTQYF	TGTGCCAGCAGCTTTGGGTTCGGGACAGATACGCAGTATTTT
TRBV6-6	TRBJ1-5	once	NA	CASMSRANQPQHF	TGTGCCAGCATGAGCAGGGCTAATCAGCCCCAGCATTTT
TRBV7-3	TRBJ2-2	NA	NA	CASSLEYTGELFF	TGTGCCAGCAGCTTAGAGTACACCGGGGAGCTGTTTTTT
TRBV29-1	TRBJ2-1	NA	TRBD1	CSVVLGDSYNEQFF	TGCAGCGTTGTATTGGGGGACAGCTACAATGAGCAGTTCTTC
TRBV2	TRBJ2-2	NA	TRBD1	CASLPDRATGELFF	TGTGCCAGCCTCCCGGACAGGGCCACCGGGGAGCTGTTTTTT
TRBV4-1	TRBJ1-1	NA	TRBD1	CASSQPSGGTEAFF	TGCGCCAGCAGCCAACCCTCAGGGGGCACTGAAGCTTTCTTT
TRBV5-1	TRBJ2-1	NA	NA	CASSSGGRGNEQFF	TGCGCCAGCAGCTCTGGGGGTAGGGGGAATGAGCAGTTCTTC
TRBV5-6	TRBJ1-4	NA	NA	CASTTSPYSATNEKLFF	TGTGCCAGCACCACCTCACCCTACAGTGCAACTAATGAAAAACTGTTTTTT
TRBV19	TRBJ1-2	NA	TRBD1	CASSIGGQGNYGYTF	TGTGCCAGTAGTATAGGTGGACAGGGGAACTATGGCTACACCTTC
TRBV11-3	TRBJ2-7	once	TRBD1	CASSLTGRTGFSYEQYF	TGTGCCAGCAGCTTAACTGGCCGGACAGGATTCTCCTACGAGCAGTACTTC
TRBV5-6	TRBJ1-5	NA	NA	CASSLGAGGQPQHF	TGTGCCAGCAGCTTGGGAGCGGGGGGCCAGCCCCAGCATTTT
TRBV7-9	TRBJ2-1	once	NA	CASSSGPNNEQFF	TGTGCCAGCAGCTCGGGACCTAACAATGAGCAGTTCTTC
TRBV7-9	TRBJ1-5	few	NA	CASISLKWRTGQPQHF	TGTGCCAGCATCTCCCTGAAGTGGCGGACCGGTCAGCCCCAGCATTTT
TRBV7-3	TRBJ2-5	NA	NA	CASSSRPGSSQETQYF	TGTGCCAGCAGTTCCCGTCCAGGGAGCTCTCAAGAGACCCAGTACTTC
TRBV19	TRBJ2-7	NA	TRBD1	CASNLGQGGIGEQYF	TGTGCCAGTAACCTCGGACAGGGAGGTATCGGCGAGCAGTACTTC
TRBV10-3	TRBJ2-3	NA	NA	CAISESTDTDTQYF	TGTGCCATCAGTGAGTCGACAGACACAGATACGCAGTATTTT
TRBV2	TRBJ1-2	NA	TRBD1	CASSVGQGAGGYTF	TGTGCCAGCAGTGTCGGACAGGGGGCAGGTGGCTACACCTTC